A selection of T cell receptor beta chains follows, all from one sample in a study of shared clonotypes between healthy human individuals. Only in-frame clones appear in the TCRdb table, and some are missing; sequencing was by immunoSEQ multiplex PCR. The sample includes around 2,000,000 clones, 85% to 95% of them seen just once. Sequencing was performed on naive CD4+ T cells sorted from blood. The source of these receptors is a man younger than 35 in good health. The CDR3 runs from the conserved cysteine through the conserved F or W. A D gene is named only where the DNA matches it firmly. A clone size is listed for some rows: how often the clone was seen (once, few, many), or a class if it is expanded.

size: -
V: TRBV6-5
J: TRBJ1-3
D: -
CDR3: CASRPSPGGNTIYF
DNA: TGTGCCAGCAGGCCTTCTCCGGGTGGAAACACCATATATTTT

size: -
V: TRBV2
J: TRBJ1-5
D: TRBD1
CDR3: CASRDRGVSNQPQHF
DNA: TGTGCCAGCAGGGACAGGGGCGTTAGCAATCAGCCCCAGCATTTT

size: -
V: TRBV15
J: TRBJ1-6
D: -
CDR3: CATSRRGPGANSPLHF
DNA: TGTGCCACCAGCAGGCGGGGCCCGGGGGCTAATTCACCCCTCCACTTT

size: -
V: TRBV5-4
J: TRBJ2-7
D: -
CDR3: CASSPPDTYEQYF
DNA: TGTGCCAGCAGCCCGCCGGACACTTACGAGCAGTACTTC

size: -
V: TRBV2
J: TRBJ2-1
D: TRBD2
CDR3: CASRASGGSYNEQFF
DNA: TGTGCCAGCAGGGCCAGCGGGGGGTCCTACAATGAGCAGTTCTTC

size: -
V: TRBV5-1
J: TRBJ2-7
D: -
CDR3: CASSEQGSLYEQYF
DNA: TGCGCCAGCAGCGAACAGGGTTCTCTCTACGAGCAGTACTTC

size: -
V: TRBV2
J: TRBJ1-6
D: -
CDR3: CASRGDVAANSPLHF
DNA: TGTGCCAGCAGGGGGGACGTCGCCGCTAATTCACCCCTCCACTTT

size: -
V: TRBV6-5
J: TRBJ2-2
D: TRBD2
CDR3: CASSPGGAVTGELFF
DNA: TGTGCCAGCAGTCCCGGGGGGGCGGTCACCGGGGAGCTGTTTTTT

size: -
V: TRBV11-3
J: TRBJ2-7
D: -
CDR3: CASSLGGLPVDEQYF
DNA: TGTGCCAGCAGCTTAGGGGGACTTCCCGTCGATGAGCAGTACTTC

size: once
V: TRBV6-1
J: TRBJ2-2
D: TRBD2
CDR3: CASRREGTGELFF
DNA: TGTGCCAGCCGCAGGGAGGGCACCGGGGAGCTGTTTTTT

size: -
V: TRBV7-2
J: TRBJ2-7
D: TRBD2
CDR3: CASSLGGSGKSYEQYF
DNA: TGTGCCAGCAGCTTAGGTGGTAGCGGGAAATCGTACGAGCAGTACTTC

size: -
V: TRBV6-5
J: TRBJ1-6
D: -
CDR3: CASSYVMPGVSPLHF
DNA: TGTGCCAGCAGTTACGTAATGCCAGGGGTTTCACCCCTCCACTTT

size: -
V: TRBV5-4
J: TRBJ2-1
D: TRBD2
CDR3: CASSLAGRVYNEQFF
DNA: TGTGCCAGCAGCTTGGCCGGGAGGGTCTACAATGAGCAGTTCTTC

size: -
V: TRBV2
J: TRBJ2-3
D: -
CDR3: CASSRVGTASTDTQYF
DNA: TGTGCCAGCAGCCGAGTCGGGACGGCTAGCACAGATACGCAGTATTTT

size: -
V: TRBV5-4
J: TRBJ1-2
D: -
CDR3: CASSYTGRVYGYTF
DNA: TGTGCCAGCAGCTATACAGGGAGGGTCTATGGCTACACCTTC

size: once
V: TRBV10-1
J: TRBJ1-1
D: -
CDR3: CASNGGLNTEAFF
DNA: TGCGCCAGCAATGGAGGATTGAACACTGAAGCTTTCTTT

size: -
V: TRBV11-2
J: TRBJ2-7
D: -
CDR3: CASRFDRTYEQYF
DNA: TGTGCCAGCAGATTCGACAGAACCTACGAGCAGTACTTC

size: -
V: TRBV28
J: TRBJ2-1
D: -
CDR3: CASRGALGQAYNEQFF
DNA: TGTGCCAGCAGAGGGGCCCTCGGGCAGGCCTACAATGAGCAGTTCTTC

size: -
V: TRBV5-1
J: TRBJ2-3
D: TRBD2
CDR3: CASSLESFGLAGGSTYTQYF
DNA: TGCGCCAGCAGCTTGGAGTCATTCGGACTAGCGGGGGGAAGCACCTATACGCAGTATTTT

size: -
V: TRBV5-1
J: TRBJ2-3
D: -
CDR3: CASSLGPWSTDTQYF
DNA: TGCGCCAGCAGCTTGGGTCCCTGGAGCACAGATACGCAGTATTTT

size: -
V: TRBV5-4
J: TRBJ2-5
D: -
CDR3: CASSLAGREETQYF
DNA: TGTGCCAGCAGCTTGGCTGGTAGGGAAGAGACCCAGTACTTC

size: -
V: TRBV18
J: TRBJ2-3
D: TRBD1
CDR3: CASSRPGQGVNTDTQYF
DNA: TGTGCCAGCTCACGGCCGGGACAGGGGGTGAACACAGATACGCAGTATTTT

size: few
V: TRBV5-4
J: TRBJ2-7
D: -
CDR3: CASSLWGGKISYEQYF
DNA: TGTGCCAGCAGCCTCTGGGGGGGCAAGATCTCCTACGAGCAGTACTTC

size: -
V: TRBV10-3
J: TRBJ1-2
D: -
CDR3: CAISESQGPIVYGYTF
DNA: TGTGCCATCAGTGAGTCACAGGGACCTATTGTCTATGGCTACACCTTC

size: -
V: TRBV6-1
J: TRBJ2-5
D: TRBD2
CDR3: CASSGTSTGLAGGPVKTQYF
DNA: TGTGCCAGCAGTGGAACTTCTACTGGACTAGCGGGGGGGCCGGTGAAGACCCAGTACTTC

size: once
V: TRBV7-2
J: TRBJ1-5
D: -
CDR3: CASSLTSIGNQPQHF
DNA: TGTGCCAGCAGCTTAACCTCCATTGGCAATCAGCCCCAGCATTTT

size: -
V: TRBV7-3
J: TRBJ2-3
D: TRBD1
CDR3: CASSSTGHGTDTQYF
DNA: TGTGCCAGCAGCTCGACAGGGCATGGCACAGATACGCAGTATTTT

size: -
V: TRBV13
J: TRBJ2-7
D: -
CDR3: CASSLGSRSVYEQYF
DNA: TGTGCCAGCAGCTTAGGATCCAGGTCGGTCTACGAGCAGTACTTC

size: -
V: TRBV4-1
J: TRBJ1-5
D: -
CDR3: CASSLRVVSNQPQHF
DNA: TGCGCCAGCAGCCTAAGAGTTGTTAGCAATCAGCCCCAGCATTTT

size: -
V: TRBV6-5
J: TRBJ2-7
D: -
CDR3: CASSYSRQEGNYEQYF
DNA: TGTGCCAGCAGTTACTCGAGACAGGAAGGCAACTACGAGCAGTACTTC

size: -
V: TRBV11-3
J: TRBJ2-5
D: TRBD1
CDR3: CASSLPIDREETQYF
DNA: TGTGCCAGCAGCTTACCTATCGACAGGGAAGAGACCCAGTACTTC

size: -
V: TRBV29-1
J: TRBJ1-1
D: -
CDR3: CSVESFLNTEAFF
DNA: TGCAGCGTTGAATCGTTTCTGAACACTGAAGCTTTCTTT

size: -
V: TRBV6-5
J: TRBJ2-1
D: -
CDR3: CASSRMDEQFF
DNA: TGTGCCAGCAGTCGAATGGATGAGCAGTTCTTC

size: few
V: TRBV30
J: TRBJ1-2
D: TRBD1
CDR3: CAKGQENYGYTF
DNA: TGTGCCAAGGGACAGGAGAACTATGGCTACACCTTC

size: -
V: TRBV30
J: TRBJ2-2
D: -
CDR3: CAWSAGSGELFF
DNA: TGTGCCTGGAGTGCGGGTTCCGGGGAGCTGTTTTTT

size: -
V: TRBV7-2
J: TRBJ2-7
D: -
CDR3: CASSLGGTSYEQYF
DNA: TGTGCCAGCAGCTTAGGCGGCACGTCCTACGAGCAGTACTTC

size: -
V: TRBV28
J: TRBJ2-4
D: TRBD2
CDR3: CASSPGLAGGRAKNIQYF
DNA: TGTGCCAGCAGTCCCGGACTAGCGGGGGGGCGGGCCAAAAACATTCAGTACTTC

size: few
V: TRBV7-8
J: TRBJ2-3
D: -
CDR3: CASSLVQSTDTQYF
DNA: TGTGCCAGCAGCTTAGTTCAGTCCACAGATACGCAGTATTTT